Presented here are 8 T cell receptor beta chains from one specimen sequenced in a study of blood T cell repertoires in COVID-19 (dated by TCRdb to 2019 to 2021). The library was generated by the immunoSEQ multiplex PCR assay. TCRdb took this table from immuneACCESS and kept in-frame rearrangements with V and J called. Such tables lack part of the clones; where checked against another copy, unresolved V genes explain under half of the gap, and the rest is unexplained. The sample table contains approximately 270,000 clones; only one count was recorded for roughly nine tenths of them. About 8.6% of the sample rests with the top ten. Source material: peripheral blood. The receptors were gathered from a man aged 40-49 years with active or convalescent COVID-19.

The chain couples TRBV4-2 to TRBJ1-2; 8 bases map to TRBD1. The V and J ends lost 3 bases and 2 bases, in that order; junction bases with no gene match: 11. The CDR3 spans 17 residues. The V gene's germline CDR1 is LGHNA and CDR2 YNFKEQ. The CDR3 loop is CASSQGLQGVVNYGYTF. CDR3 DNA sequence: TGTGCCAGCAGCCAGGGCCTACAGGGGGTGGTGAACTATGGCTACACCTTC.

The rearrangement links TRBV19 to TRBJ1-2, with 8 bases matching TRBD1. The CDR3 runs 15 residues. The V and J ends lost 5 bases and 8 bases, in that order; junction bases with no gene match: 13. The germline V gene encodes CDR1 LNHDA and CDR2 SQIVND (reference sequence). The CDR3 reads CASSAYLGQEAGYTF. The CDR3 DNA reads as TGTGCCAGTAGTGCCTACCTGGGACAGGAGGCGGGCTACACCTTC.

J is TRBJ1-4 and V is TRBV20-1; perhaps TRBD1 as D (5 bases). Germline values: CDR1 DFQATT, CDR2 SNEGSKA (reference sequence). The CDR3 has 12 residues. V was shortened by 3 bases and J by 5 bases, with 7 bases between the two germline ends. The CDR3 protein is CSASKGNEKLFF. The CDR3 bases are TGCAGTGCTAGTAAGGGGAATGAAAAACTGTTTTTT.

The chain carries TRBV6-5 and TRBJ1-3; possible D gene TRBD1, 6 bases. The V gene's germline CDR1 is MNHEY and CDR2 SVGAGI. The CDR3 spans 15 residues. Trimming removed 2 bases from V and 4 bases from J, with 12 bases in between. CDR3 sequence: CASSYNWGRGNTIYF. The CDR3 DNA sequence: TGTGCCAGCAGTTACAATTGGGGGCGCGGAAACACCATATATTTT.

This clone was observed once. The V call is TRBV28, the J call TRBJ2-1, with TRBD2 matching 15 bases. Trimming took 4 bases from V and 9 from J; bases not matched to a gene: 10. The CDR3 sequence is 17 residues long. Germline V lookup: CDR1 MDHEN, CDR2 SYDVKM. CDR3 DNA: TGTGCCAGCAGTTCCGTACCGGGACTAGCGGGGGGTGGTGAGCAGTTCTTC. Translated: CASSSVPGLAGGGEQFF. The whole variable domain, remainder taken from reference TRBV28 and TRBJ2-1, is DVKVTQSSRYLVKRTGEKVFLECVQDMDHENMFWYRQDPGLGLRLIYFSYDVKMKEKGDIPEGYSVSREKKERFSLILESASTNQTSMYLCASSSVPGLAGGGEQFFGPGTRLTVL.

This chain links TRBV7-3 with TRBJ2-1; the match to TRBD1 covers 12 bases. Per germline, CDR1 SGHTA and CDR2 FQGTGA. Trimming at V came to 4 bases and at J to 10 bases, leaving 5 bases not matched to a gene. CDR3 length: 14 residues. In DNA, the CDR3 is TGTGCCAGCAGCTCCGGGACAGGGGGCGGGGAGCAGTTCTTC. This translates into CASSSGTGGGEQFF.

Here the CDR3 reads CASSTGTGGSGELFF. CDR3 bases: TGTGCCAGCAGCACCGGGACAGGAGGCTCCGGGGAGCTGTTTTTT. The chain employs TRBV5-4 and TRBJ2-2; 8 bases are a match to TRBD1. The CDR3 consists of 15 residues. CDR1 is SGHNT and CDR2 is YYREEE in the germline V gene (reference sequence). Trimming cost V 4 bases and J 6 bases; bases outside gene matches: 8. Filled out from reference TRBV5-4 and TRBJ2-2, the complete variable domain reads ETGVTQSPTHLIKTRGQQVTLRCSSQSGHNTVSWYQQALGQGPQFIFQYYREEENGRGNFPPRFSGLQFPNYSSELNVNALELDDSALYLCASSTGTGGSGELFFGEGSRLTVL.

V gene TRBV5-1 combines with J gene TRBJ1-5; D remains ambiguous. The CDR3 spans 14 residues. CDR1 is SGHRS and CDR2 is YFSETQ in the germline V gene. V lost 0 bases and J lost 9, with 13 bases in between. CDR3 loop: CASSLDGEGGPQHF. CDR3 DNA sequence: TGCGCCAGCAGCTTGGATGGAGAGGGTGGGCCCCAGCATTTT.